This T cell receptor (beta chain) was recorded in a study of monozygotic twins with inflammatory bowel disease. UMIs bearing a 6-nucleotide sample barcode were added through template switching. TCRdb re-called the 5' RACE reads; one entry per CDR3 protein, DNA not given. Here the sample table reports about 150,000 distinct CDR3 sequences. The germline CDR1 and CDR2 sequences are MNHEY and SVGAGI. CDR3 length: 14 amino acids. The chain combines TRBV6-5 with TRBJ2-2; TCRdb lists TRBD2, though no DNA is available to test this call. The sample was blood. The TCR sequence derives from a human donor with ulcerative colitis or Crohn's disease, or a healthy co-twin of an affected twin (not recorded which). This CDR3 reads CASSTLSGDGELFF.